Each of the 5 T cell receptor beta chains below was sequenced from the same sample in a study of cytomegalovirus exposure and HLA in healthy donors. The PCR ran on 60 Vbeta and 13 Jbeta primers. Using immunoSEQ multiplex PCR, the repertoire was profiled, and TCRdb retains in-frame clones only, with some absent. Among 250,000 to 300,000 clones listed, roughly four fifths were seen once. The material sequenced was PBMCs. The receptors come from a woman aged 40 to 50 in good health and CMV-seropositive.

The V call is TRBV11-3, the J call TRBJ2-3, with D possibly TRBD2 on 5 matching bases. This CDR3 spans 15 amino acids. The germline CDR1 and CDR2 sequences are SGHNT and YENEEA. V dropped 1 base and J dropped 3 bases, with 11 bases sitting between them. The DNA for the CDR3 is TGTGCCAGCAGCTTAGCAACTAGTGGGACAGATACGCAGTATTTT. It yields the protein CASSLATSGTDTQYF.

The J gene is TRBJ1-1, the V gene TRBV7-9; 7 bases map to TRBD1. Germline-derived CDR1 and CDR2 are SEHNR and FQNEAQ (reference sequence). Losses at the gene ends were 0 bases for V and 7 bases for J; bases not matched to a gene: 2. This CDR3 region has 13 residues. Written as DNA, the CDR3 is TGTGCCAGCAGCTTAGCAGGGGGCGGTGAAGCTTTCTTT. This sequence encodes CASSLAGGGEAFF. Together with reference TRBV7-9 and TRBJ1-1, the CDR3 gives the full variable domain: DTGVSQNPRHKITKRGQNVTFRCDPISEHNRLYWYRQTLGQGPEFLTYFQNEAQLEKSRLLSDRFSAERPKGSFSTLEIQRTEQGDSAMYLCASSLAGGGEAFFGQGTRLTVV.

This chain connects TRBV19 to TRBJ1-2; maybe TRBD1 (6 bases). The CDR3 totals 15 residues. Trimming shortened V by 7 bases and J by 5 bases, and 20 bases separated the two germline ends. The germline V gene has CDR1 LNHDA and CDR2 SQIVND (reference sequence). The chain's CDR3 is CASMENAGARYGYTF. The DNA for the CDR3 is TGTGCCAGTATGGAAAACGCAGGGGCTAGGTATGGCTACACCTTC.

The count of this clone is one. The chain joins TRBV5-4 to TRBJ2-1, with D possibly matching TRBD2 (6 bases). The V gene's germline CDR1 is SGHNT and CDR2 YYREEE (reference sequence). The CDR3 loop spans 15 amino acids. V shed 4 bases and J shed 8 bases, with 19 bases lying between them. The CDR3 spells CASSRPGSEGYEQFF. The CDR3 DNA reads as TGTGCCAGCAGCCGACCTGGTTCGGAGGGGTATGAGCAGTTCTTC.

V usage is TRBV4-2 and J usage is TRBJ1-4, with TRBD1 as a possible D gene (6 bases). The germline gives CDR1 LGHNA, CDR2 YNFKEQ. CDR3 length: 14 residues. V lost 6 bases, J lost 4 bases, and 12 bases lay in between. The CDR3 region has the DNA TGTGCCAGCAGTCACACAGGGATTAATGAAAAACTGTTTTTT. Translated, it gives CASSHTGINEKLFF.